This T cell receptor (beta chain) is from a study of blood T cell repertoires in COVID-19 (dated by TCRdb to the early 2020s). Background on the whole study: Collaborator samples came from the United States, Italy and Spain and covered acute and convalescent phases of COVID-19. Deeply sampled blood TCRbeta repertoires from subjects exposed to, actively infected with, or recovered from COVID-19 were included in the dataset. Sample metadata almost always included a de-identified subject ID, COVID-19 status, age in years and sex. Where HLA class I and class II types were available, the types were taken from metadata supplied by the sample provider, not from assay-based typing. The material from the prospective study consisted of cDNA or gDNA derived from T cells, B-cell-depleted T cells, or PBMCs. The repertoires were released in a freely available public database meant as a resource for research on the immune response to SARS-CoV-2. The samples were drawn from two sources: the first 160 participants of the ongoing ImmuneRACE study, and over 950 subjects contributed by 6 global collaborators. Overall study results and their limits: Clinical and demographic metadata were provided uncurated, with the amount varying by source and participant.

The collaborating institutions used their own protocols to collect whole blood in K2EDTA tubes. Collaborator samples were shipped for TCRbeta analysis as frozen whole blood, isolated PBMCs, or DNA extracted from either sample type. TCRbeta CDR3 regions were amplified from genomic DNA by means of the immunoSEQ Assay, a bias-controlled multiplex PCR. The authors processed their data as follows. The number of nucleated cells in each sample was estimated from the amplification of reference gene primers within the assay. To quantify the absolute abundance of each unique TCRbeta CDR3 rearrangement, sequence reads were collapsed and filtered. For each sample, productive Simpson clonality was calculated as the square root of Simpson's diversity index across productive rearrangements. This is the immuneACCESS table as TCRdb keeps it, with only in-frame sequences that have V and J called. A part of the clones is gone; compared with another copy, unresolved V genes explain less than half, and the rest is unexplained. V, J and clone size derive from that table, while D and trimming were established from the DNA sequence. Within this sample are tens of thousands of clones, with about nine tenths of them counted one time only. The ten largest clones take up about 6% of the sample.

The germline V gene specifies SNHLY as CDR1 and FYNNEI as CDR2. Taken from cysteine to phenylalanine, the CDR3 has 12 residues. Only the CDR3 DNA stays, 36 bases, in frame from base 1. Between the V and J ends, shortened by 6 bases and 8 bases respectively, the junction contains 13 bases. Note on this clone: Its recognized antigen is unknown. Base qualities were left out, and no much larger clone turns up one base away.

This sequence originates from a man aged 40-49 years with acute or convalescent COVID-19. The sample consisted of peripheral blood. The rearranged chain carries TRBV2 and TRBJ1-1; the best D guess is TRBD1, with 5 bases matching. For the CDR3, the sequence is CASSPGGREAFF. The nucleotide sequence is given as TGTGCCAGCAGCCCGGGGGGAAGAGAAGCTTTCTTT.